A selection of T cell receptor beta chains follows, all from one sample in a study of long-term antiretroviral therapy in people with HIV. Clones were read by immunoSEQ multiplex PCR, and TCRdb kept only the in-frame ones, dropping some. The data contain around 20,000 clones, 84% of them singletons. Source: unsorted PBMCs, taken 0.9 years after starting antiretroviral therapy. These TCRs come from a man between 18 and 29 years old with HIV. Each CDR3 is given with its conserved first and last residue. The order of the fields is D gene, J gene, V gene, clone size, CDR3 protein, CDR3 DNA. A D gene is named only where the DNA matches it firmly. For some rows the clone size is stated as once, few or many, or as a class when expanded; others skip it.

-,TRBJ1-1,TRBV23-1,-,CASSQPGRPNTEAFF,TGCGCCAGCAGTCAACCGGGCCGGCCAAACACTGAAGCTTTCTTT
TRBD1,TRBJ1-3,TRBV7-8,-,CASSLGQATSSSGNTIYF,TGTGCCAGCAGCCTTGGACAGGCGACTTCAAGCTCTGGAAACACCATATATTTT
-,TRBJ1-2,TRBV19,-,CASSIAGGQGYTF,TGTGCCAGTAGTATTGCTGGGGGCCAAGGCTACACCTTC
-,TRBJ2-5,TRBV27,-,CASSLGGGAHPLQETQYF,TGTGCCAGCAGTTTGGGAGGGGGGGCGCACCCACTCCAAGAGACCCAGTACTTC
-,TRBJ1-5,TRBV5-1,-,CASSLGEANQPQHF,TGCGCCAGCAGCTTGGGAGAGGCGAATCAGCCCCAGCATTTT
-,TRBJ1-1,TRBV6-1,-,CASSEGGGGEAFF,TGTGCCAGCAGTGAGGGCGGAGGGGGTGAAGCTTTCTTT
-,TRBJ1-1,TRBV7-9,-,CASSFGDTEAFF,TGTGCCAGCAGCTTCGGCGACACTGAAGCTTTCTTT
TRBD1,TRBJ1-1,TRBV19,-,CASFSPGGGRRTEAFF,TGTGCCAGTTTTTCCCCAGGGGGGGGCAGAAGAACTGAAGCTTTCTTT
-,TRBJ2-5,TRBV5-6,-,CASSLGGEMETQYF,TGTGCCAGCAGCTTGGGTGGGGAGATGGAGACCCAGTACTTC
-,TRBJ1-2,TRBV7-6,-,CASSLVGGPEGYGYTF,TGTGCCAGCAGCTTGGTCGGAGGACCCGAGGGGTATGGCTACACCTTC
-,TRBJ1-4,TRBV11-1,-,CASSSTGRFNEKLFF,TGTGCCAGCAGCTCGACAGGACGGTTTAATGAAAAACTGTTTTTT
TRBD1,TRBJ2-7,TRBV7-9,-,CASMTRTGTPHEQYF,TGTGCCAGCATGACGAGGACAGGAACCCCTCACGAGCAGTACTTC
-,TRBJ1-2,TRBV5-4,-,CASSTPKSDNYGYTF,TGTGCCAGCAGCACACCAAAGTCGGATAACTATGGCTACACCTTC
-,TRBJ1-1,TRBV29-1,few,CSVGGSTEAFF,TGCAGCGTAGGCGGGAGCACTGAAGCTTTCTTT
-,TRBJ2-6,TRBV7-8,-,CASSLGGTVSGANVLTF,TGTGCCAGCAGCTTAGGTGGGACGGTCTCTGGGGCCAACGTCCTGACTTTC
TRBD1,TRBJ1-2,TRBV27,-,CASSSSGGLSYGYTF,TGTGCCAGCAGTTCCTCAGGGGGTCTGAGCTATGGCTACACCTTC
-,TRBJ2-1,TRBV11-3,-,CASSSRGHNEQFF,TGTGCCAGCAGCTCGAGGGGCCACAATGAGCAGTTCTTC